This T cell receptor beta chain appears in the sequencing data of a study of cytomegalovirus exposure and HLA in healthy donors. The PCR made use of 60 Vbeta and 13 Jbeta primers. In the original analysis: The authors later counted 70 million to 85 million unique TCR beta chains, approximately 12 million of them shared. This table comes from immunoSEQ multiplex PCR, and its TCRdb copy is limited to in-frame clones, with some not included. That table gives V, J and clone size, and the DNA gave D and trimming. The sample records some 150,000 clones, approximately 87% being singletons. The length of the CDR3 is 16 residues. Per the germline V gene, CDR1 is LNHNV and CDR2 is YYDKDF (reference sequence). V trimming: 0 bases; J trimming: 2 bases; junction bases outside the gene matches: 5. Note on this clone: The antigen remains unidentified.

Study-wide results and limits: Association of 16,951 TCR beta sequences with HLA alleles was found at 0.05 false discovery rate in a later analysis. Highly shared variants forming one cluster were likely a sequencing artifact. Reportedly, HLA-A and HLA-B alleles of most subjects were accurately predicted from TCR beta.

Sequencing was carried out using PBMCs. The rearrangement uses TRBV15 and TRBJ1-2, with 8 bases fitting TRBD1. This TCR was sampled from a woman aged 25-40 years in good health and CMV-seronegative. CDR3: CATSRERAGGNYGYTF. The CDR3 nucleotides are TGTGCCACCAGCAGAGAAAGGGCAGGGGGCAACTATGGCTACACCTTC.